The next 17 T cell receptor beta chains were all read from a single sample in a study of cytomegalovirus exposure and HLA in healthy donors. Researchers ran the PCR with 60 Vbeta and 13 Jbeta primers. Assay: immunoSEQ multiplex PCR; the TCRdb copy retains only in-frame clones and omits some. The table lists under 150,000 clones, approximately 82% of them singletons. Sequenced sample: PBMCs. These receptors came from a man aged 45-65 years in good health and CMV-seronegative.

The genes are TRBV7-2 and TRBJ2-1, with 16 bases identical to TRBD2. Per germline, CDR1 SGHTA and CDR2 FQGNSA. The CDR3 length is 17 residues. V dropped 6 bases and J dropped 9; count of bases not matched to a gene: 11. Here the CDR3 reads CASRRTGTSGGASEQFF. In nucleotides, the CDR3 is TGTGCCAGCAGACGCACCGGGACTAGCGGGGGGGCCAGTGAGCAGTTCTTC. Full variable domain (outside the CDR3, taken from reference TRBV7-2 and TRBJ2-1): GAGVSQSPSNKVTEKGKDVELRCDPISGHTALYWYRQSLGQGLEFLIYFQGNSAPDKSGLPSDRFSAERTGGSVSTLTIQRTQQEDSAVYLCASRRTGTSGGASEQFFGPGTRLTVL.

J is TRBJ1-6 and V is TRBV27; 9 nucleotides agree with TRBD1. The germline V gene encodes CDR1 MNHEY and CDR2 SMNVEV (reference sequence). The V and J ends lost 4 bases and 4 bases, in that order; junction bases with no gene match: 8. This CDR3 region has 17 residues. CDR3 amino acids: CASSSVVTGGYNSPLHF. As DNA, the CDR3 is TGTGCCAGCAGTTCCGTAGTGACAGGGGGGTATAATTCACCCCTCCACTTT.

The chain recombines TRBV15 with TRBJ1-5; 9 bases map to TRBD1. V shed 5 bases, J shed 11 bases, and the junction held 13 bases outside the gene matches. The CDR3 runs to 15 residues. Germline values: CDR1 LNHNV, CDR2 YYDKDF (reference sequence). CDR3 loop: CATSPWDRAYKAQHF. CDR3 sequence (DNA): TGTGCCACCAGCCCCTGGGACAGGGCATATAAGGCCCAGCATTTT. The full variable domain, its missing parts supplied by reference TRBV15 and TRBJ1-5, is DAMVIQNPRYQVTQFGKPVTLSCSQTLNHNVMYWYQQKSSQAPKLLFHYYDKDFNNEADTPDNFQSRRPNTSFCFLDIRSPGLGDTAMYLCATSPWDRAYKAQHFGDGTRLSIL.

The chain employs TRBV7-3 and TRBJ1-3; 9 bases fit TRBD1. After removal of 0 bases from V and 0 bases from J, the junction contained 3 bases not matched to a gene. The germline V gene encodes CDR1 SGHTA and CDR2 FQGTGA. CDR3 size: 17 residues. The CDR3 DNA reads TGTGCCAGCAGCTTAACCGGGACAGGGACCTCTGGAAACACCATATATTTT. This gives the protein CASSLTGTGTSGNTIYF.

V gene TRBV5-6 combines with J gene TRBJ2-1, with D perhaps matching TRBD2 (5 bases). Germline CDR1 is SGHDT and CDR2 is YYEEEE. This CDR3 has 14 residues. V dropped 2 bases and J dropped 3 bases, with 9 bases sitting between them. In nucleotides, the CDR3 is TGTGCCAGCAGCTTAAGCGGATACTACAATGAGCAGTTCTTC. It is translated as CASSLSGYYNEQFF.

V gene TRBV5-1 combines with J gene TRBJ2-3; D possibly corresponds to TRBD1 (6 bases). The CDR3 spans 15 residues. Germline loops: CDR1 SGHRS, CDR2 YFSETQ. V gave up 2 bases and J gave up 1 base, with 11 bases separating them. The CDR3: CASSLGRGGTDTQYF. In nucleotides, the CDR3 is TGCGCCAGCAGCTTAGGCAGGGGCGGCACAGATACGCAGTATTTT.

This chain links TRBV29-1 with TRBJ1-1, with D unresolved. V was cut by 4 bases and J by 2 bases, with 2 bases left in between. Germline assignment: CDR1 SQVTM and CDR2 ANQGSEA. The length of the CDR3 is 10 residues. CDR3 sequence: CSVANTEAFF. CDR3 coding DNA: TGCAGCGTTGCTAACACTGAAGCTTTCTTT.

The chain is built from TRBV19 and TRBJ1-1; D gene ambiguous. The CDR3 is made up of 15 amino acids. V shed 7 bases and J shed 5 bases, with 20 bases lying between them. Germline loops: CDR1 LNHDA, CDR2 SQIVND (reference sequence). The CDR3 protein is CASTPRREGGTEAFF. DNA of the CDR3: TGTGCCAGTACTCCGCGTAGGGAGGGAGGGACTGAAGCTTTCTTT. Full variable domain (outside the CDR3, taken from reference TRBV19 and TRBJ1-1): DGGITQSPKYLFRKEGQNVTLSCEQNLNHDAMYWYRQDPGQGLRLIYYSQIVNDFQKGDIAEGYSVSREKKESFPLTVTSAQKNPTAFYLCASTPRREGGTEAFFGQGTRLTVV.

This rearrangement joins TRBV2 to TRBJ1-3; 9 bases are shared with TRBD1. The CDR3 has 15 amino acids. Germline lookup yields CDR1 SNHLY and CDR2 FYNNEI. V was pared by 2 bases and J by 2 bases, with 1 base of the junction left unmatched. Written as DNA, the CDR3 is TGTGCCAGCAGTGAACACAGGGGGCCTGGAAACACCATATATTTT. Protein product: CASSEHRGPGNTIYF.

Concerning this clone: A junction boundary mismatches the germline segment, possibly from a read error. The chain couples TRBV9 to TRBJ2-1; TRBD2 matches 13 bases. Looked up from germline, CDR1 is SGDLS and CDR2 is YYNGEE. CDR3 length: 15 amino acids. The chain's CDR3 is CASTVGTSGVDEQFF. As DNA, the CDR3 is TGTGCCAGCACCGTAGGGACTAGCGGGGTAGATGAGCAGTTCTTC.

Notes on this clone: The same CDR3 arises from other DNA sequences in this sample as well. This sequence joins TRBV5-4 and TRBJ2-7, with 9 bases lining up with TRBD1. The CDR3 is made up of 15 amino acids. Trimming took 0 bases from V and 2 from J; bases not matched to a gene: 3. Germline V lookup: CDR1 SGHNT, CDR2 YYREEE (reference sequence). CDR3 bases: TGTGCCAGCAGCTTGGGGGGACAGGGTGCCTACGAGCAGTACTTC. Translation: CASSLGGQGAYEQYF.

The V gene is TRBV6-1, the J gene TRBJ1-2, with TRBD1 as a possible D gene (6 bases). The CDR3 extends over 15 amino acids. Germline V lookup: CDR1 MNHNS, CDR2 SASEGT. Trimming left V 3 bases short and J 5 bases short, with 16 bases between. The CDR3 is CASSEIITGSYGYTF. The CDR3 DNA follows: TGTGCCAGCAGTGAGATTATCACAGGGAGTTATGGCTACACCTTC.

V is TRBV6-1 and J is TRBJ1-4; 7 bases map to TRBD1. V gave up 2 bases and J gave up 13 bases; unmatched junction bases: 13. CDR1 is MNHNS and CDR2 is SASEGT in the germline V gene. The CDR3 loop spans 15 amino acids. This CDR3 is CASSEWTGPNPGLFF. In nucleotides, the CDR3 is TGTGCCAGCAGTGAATGGACAGGCCCCAATCCGGGACTGTTTTTT.

This clone has only a few counts. The V call is TRBV5-4, the J call TRBJ2-7; TRBD2 matches at 8 bases. Unmatched junction bases numbered 14, after V lost 7 bases and J lost 5 bases. CDR3 length equals 15 residues. Germline values: CDR1 SGHNT, CDR2 YYREEE (reference sequence). CDR3 in amino acids: CASQPGGDPFDEQYF. In DNA form, the CDR3 reads TGTGCCAGCCAGCCCGGGGGGGACCCCTTCGACGAGCAGTACTTC.

The rearrangement joins TRBV4-1 to TRBJ2-1; TRBD2 agrees at 13 bases. This CDR3 contains 16 residues. Trimming took 2 bases from V and 7 from J; bases not matched to a gene: 5. Germline lookup yields CDR1 MGHRA and CDR2 YSYEKL. In DNA form, the CDR3 reads TGCGCCAGCAGCCAACAGACTAGCGGGGGGTTTAATGAGCAGTTCTTC. Its protein product is CASSQQTSGGFNEQFF.

The rearrangement links TRBV2 to TRBJ1-1; D gene ambiguous. The germline V and J ends were trimmed by 2 bases and 7 bases, with 14 bases remaining between them. This CDR3 comprises 14 residues. Per the germline V gene, CDR1 is SNHLY and CDR2 is FYNNEI. The CDR3 DNA reads TGTGCCAGCAGTGAATTCGGGTACGCAGTTGAAGCTTTCTTT. Translated: CASSEFGYAVEAFF.

The rearrangement uses TRBV19 and TRBJ2-2; no clear D. Looked up from germline, CDR1 is LNHDA and CDR2 is SQIVND (reference sequence). V gave up 4 bases and J gave up 1 base, with 4 bases separating them. The CDR3 runs to 13 residues. This CDR3 is CASSTWNTGELFF. CDR3 coding DNA: TGTGCCAGTAGTACCTGGAACACCGGGGAGCTGTTTTTT.